The 7 T cell receptor beta chains given below trace back to one sample, sequenced in a study of blood T cell repertoires in COVID-19. TCRdb's copy holds only in-frame clones and misses some; the assay was immunoSEQ multiplex PCR. The sample lists 35,000 to 45,000 clones, 76% occurring once. Sequenced: peripheral blood. The receptor set was obtained from an older man with active or convalescent COVID-19.

This clone was detected only a few times. The chain has TRBV2 and TRBJ2-7; 8 bases agree with TRBD2. The germline V gene encodes CDR1 SNHLY and CDR2 FYNNEI. There are 15 residues in the CDR3. The V and J ends lost 4 bases and 8 bases, in that order; junction bases with no gene match: 13. This chain's CDR3 is CASSASLRGEKKQYF. Written as DNA, the CDR3 is TGTGCCAGCAGTGCCTCCCTGCGGGGGGAAAAGAAGCAGTACTTC. The full variable domain, completed using reference TRBV2 and TRBJ2-7, is EPEVTQTPSHQVTQMGQEVILRCVPISNHLYFYWYRQILGQKVEFLVSFYNNEISEKSEIFDDQFSVERPDGSNFTLKIRSTKLEDSAMYFCASSASLRGEKKQYFGPGTRLTVT.

The chain uses TRBV29-1 and TRBJ1-2; D is unclear. The ends were cut back, 7 bases at V and 0 bases at J, with 6 bases in the middle. The CDR3 contains 11 residues. Germline CDR1 is SQVTM and CDR2 is ANQGSEA. The DNA of the CDR3 is TGCAGCGGGGCCTCTAACTATGGCTACACCTTC. It codes for CSGASNYGYTF.

This clone was observed a handful of times. The chain carries TRBV2 and TRBJ2-5, with a possible D match to TRBD2 (6 bases). This CDR3 has 13 amino acids. Trimming left V 5 bases short and J 3 bases short, with 10 bases between. Per the germline V gene, CDR1 is SNHLY and CDR2 is FYNNEI. CDR3 sequence: CASSRDSKETQYF. The CDR3 DNA follows: TGTGCCAGCAGTCGGGACTCCAAAGAGACCCAGTACTTC.

A remark on this clone: An end of the junction does not agree with germline; a read error may underlie this. The chain employs TRBV27 and TRBJ1-1, with a weak D call TRBD1 (5 bases). The V gene's germline CDR1 is MNHEY and CDR2 SMNVEV (reference sequence). The CDR3 sequence is 13 residues long. The CDR3 DNA reads as TGTGCCAGCGGCGAACCTCAGGGAACTGGAGCTTTCTTT. Its protein is CASGEPQGTGAFF.

The chain has TRBV25-1 and TRBJ2-5; D is unclear. In germline, CDR1 is MGHDK, CDR2 SYGVNS. Between the trimmed V and J ends, which lost 2 bases and 4 bases, there was a span of 5 bases. The CDR3 is 12 residues long. CDR3 region: CASSELRETQYF. The CDR3 coding sequence is TGTGCCAGCAGTGAACTTCGAGAGACCCAGTACTTC.

The rearrangement uses TRBV15 and TRBJ1-5, with 10 bases fitting TRBD1. In germline, CDR1 is LNHNV, CDR2 YYDKDF (reference sequence). Trimming at V came to 2 bases and at J to 4 bases, leaving 5 bases not matched to a gene. The CDR3 has 16 amino acids. The DNA for the CDR3 is TGTGCCACCAGCAGAATGGGACAGGGGCCGAATCAGCCCCAGCATTTT. Its translation is CATSRMGQGPNQPQHF.

This chain uses TRBV5-1 with TRBJ2-5; D unclear. Germline V gene sequence: CDR1 SGHRS, CDR2 YFSETQ. This CDR3 region has 14 residues. V was pared by 1 base and J by 3 bases, with 10 bases between. The CDR3 spells CASSLSIGEETQYF. In nucleotides, the CDR3 is TGCGCCAGCAGCTTGAGTATAGGAGAAGAGACCCAGTACTTC. Full variable domain (remainder filled in from reference TRBV5-1 and TRBJ2-5): KAGVTQTPRYLIKTRGQQVTLSCSPISGHRSVSWYQQTPGQGLQFLFEYFSETQRNKGNFPGRFSGRQFSNSRSEMNVSTLELGDSALYLCASSLSIGEETQYFGPGTRLLVL.